These 22 T cell receptor beta chains originate from one sample sequenced in a study of T cell responses to AZD1222 COVID-19 vaccine. Assay: immunoSEQ multiplex PCR; the TCRdb copy retains only in-frame clones and omits some. The sample lists about 80,000 clones; about 85% were seen once. The sample in question was peripheral blood, obtained on day 0 of AZD1222 vaccination. These receptors were taken from an adult in good health.

The V gene is TRBV2, the J gene TRBJ2-7, with D perhaps matching TRBD1 or TRBD2 (6 bases each). The germline V and J ends were trimmed by 1 base and 2 bases, with 12 bases remaining between them. The V gene's germline CDR1 is SNHLY and CDR2 FYNNEI. The CDR3 has 15 residues. CDR3 protein: CASSEGGAGAYEQYF. The CDR3 DNA sequence: TGTGCCAGCAGTGAAGGGGGGGCAGGAGCCTACGAGCAGTACTTC.

This clone was seen a handful of times. The chain joins TRBV2 to TRBJ2-5; D uncertain. V lost 7 bases to trimming and J lost 4 bases, with 10 bases between them. In germline, CDR1 is SNHLY, CDR2 FYNNEI. This CDR3 spans 12 amino acids. The CDR3 is CASKGLPETQYF. DNA for the CDR3: TGTGCCAGCAAGGGTCTCCCAGAGACCCAGTACTTC.

This chain connects TRBV20-1 to TRBJ2-6; tentatively, D is TRBD2 (5 bases). Looked up from germline, CDR1 is DFQATT and CDR2 is SNEGSKA (reference sequence). The V gene lost 3 bases and the J gene lost 4 bases, with 19 bases spanning the gap. The CDR3 is made up of 17 amino acids. CDR3 in amino acids: CSASVSGGRGGANVLTF. DNA of the CDR3: TGCAGTGCTAGTGTATCTGGCGGCCGGGGAGGGGCCAACGTCCTGACTTTC.

The genes are TRBV4-3 and TRBJ2-1; 7 nucleotides match TRBD2. The germline V gene has CDR1 LGHNA and CDR2 YSLEER. With 4 bases clipped from V and 4 bases from J, the junction kept 7 bases outside the gene matches. This CDR3 contains 15 residues. This CDR3 is CASSPELAEYNEQFF. The CDR3 coding sequence is TGCGCCAGCAGCCCCGAGCTAGCGGAGTACAATGAGCAGTTCTTC.

The chain recombines TRBV18 with TRBJ2-2; no clear D gene. V gave up 8 bases and J gave up 1 base, with 11 bases separating them. This CDR3 is built from 14 residues. In germline, CDR1 is KGHSH, CDR2 LQKENI. The CDR3 loop is CASLPQRNTGELFF. DNA of the CDR3: TGTGCCAGCCTACCACAGCGGAACACCGGGGAGCTGTTTTTT.

In nucleotides, the CDR3 is TGTGCCAGCAGCCTGCAAGCGGGAGCAGCCTACGAGCAGTACTTC. Translated, it gives CASSLQAGAAYEQYF. The chain combines TRBV7-3 with TRBJ2-7, with 8 nucleotides matching TRBD2. This CDR3 is 15 amino acids long. The ends lost 5 bases at V and 2 bases at J; junction bases unmatched: 8. In germline, CDR1 is SGHTA, CDR2 FQGTGA.

This clone has just one count. The rearrangement joins TRBV6-5 to TRBJ1-5; 9 positions match TRBD1. Trimming cost V 8 bases and J 2 bases; bases outside gene matches: 4. Germline V gene lookup returns CDR1 MNHEY and CDR2 SVGAGI. This CDR3 has 14 amino acids. The CDR3 region is CASVTGGGNQPQHF. DNA of the CDR3: TGTGCCAGCGTTACAGGGGGCGGCAATCAGCCCCAGCATTTT.

V is TRBV19 and J is TRBJ2-2; 10 nucleotides align to TRBD2. The V and J ends lost 4 bases and 4 bases, in that order; junction bases with no gene match: 3. Per germline, CDR1 LNHDA and CDR2 SQIVND (reference sequence). This CDR3 has 15 residues. CDR3: CASSKGLASTGELFF. The CDR3 nucleotides are TGTGCCAGTAGTAAGGGACTAGCGAGCACCGGGGAGCTGTTTTTT.

For the CDR3, the DNA is TGTGCCAGCAGCCGTGGACTAAAAGGTAATCAGCCCCAGCATTTT. It encodes CASSRGLKGNQPQHF. V gene TRBV6-5 combines with J gene TRBJ1-5; no firm D call. CDR3 length: 15 residues. The germline V and J ends were trimmed by 6 bases and 4 bases, with 16 bases remaining between them. CDR1 is MNHEY, CDR2 SVGAGI, per germline.

The V and J genes are TRBV19 and TRBJ1-1; TRBD1 agrees at 7 bases. Germline CDR1 LNHDA, CDR2 SQIVND (reference sequence). V lost 2 bases to trimming and J lost 6 bases; unmatched junction nucleotides: 6. CDR3 size: 14 residues. CDR3 in amino acids: CASSISTGRAEAFF. The DNA for the CDR3 is TGTGCCAGTAGTATATCGACAGGGAGGGCTGAAGCTTTCTTT. The whole variable domain, filled in from reference TRBV19 and TRBJ1-1, reads DGGITQSPKYLFRKEGQNVTLSCEQNLNHDAMYWYRQDPGQGLRLIYYSQIVNDFQKGDIAEGYSVSREKKESFPLTVTSAQKNPTAFYLCASSISTGRAEAFFGQGTRLTVV.

CDR3 residues: CATRIETGFQPQHF. For the CDR3, the DNA is TGTGCCACCCGTATAGAGACAGGGTTTCAGCCCCAGCATTTT. J is TRBJ1-5 and V is TRBV6-5, with 7 bases identical to TRBD1. J was trimmed by 6 bases and V by 10 bases; bases with no gene match: 12. CDR1 and CDR2 (germline): MNHEY, SVGAGI. The CDR3 runs to 14 residues.

This clone has just one count. The chain has TRBV18 and TRBJ1-2, with 8 bases lining up with TRBD1. The germline gives CDR1 KGHSH, CDR2 LQKENI. The CDR3 has 16 residues. V shed 2 bases, J shed 3 bases, and the junction held 8 bases outside the gene matches. In DNA, the CDR3 is TGTGCCAGCTCACCATCGGCAGGGGGCCGGGACTATGGCTACACCTTC. This translates into CASSPSAGGRDYGYTF.

J is TRBJ1-2 and V is TRBV5-1; no definite D call. Trimming stripped 4 bases from V and 4 bases from J, with 17 bases between. CDR1 is SGHRS and CDR2 is YFSETQ in the germline V gene. The CDR3 loop spans 15 amino acids. The CDR3 DNA reads as TGCGCCAGCAGCGTGGACGGACCAAGACCCTATGGCTACACCTTC. Amino acid sequence: CASSVDGPRPYGYTF.

The genes are TRBV5-1 and TRBJ1-1, with D possibly TRBD1 on 6 matching bases. Trimming stripped 4 bases from V and 3 bases from J, with 10 bases between. The CDR3 extends over 13 amino acids. CDR1 SGHRS and CDR2 YFSETQ come from the germline V gene. The CDR3 bases are TGCGCCAGCAGCCAGGACAGTTACACTGAAGCTTTCTTT. It codes for CASSQDSYTEAFF. The variable domain in full, with the rest retrieved from reference TRBV5-1 and TRBJ1-1, is KAGVTQTPRYLIKTRGQQVTLSCSPISGHRSVSWYQQTPGQGLQFLFEYFSETQRNKGNFPGRFSGRQFSNSRSEMNVSTLELGDSALYLCASSQDSYTEAFFGQGTRLTVV.

J is TRBJ2-1 and V is TRBV12-5, with 8 bases fitting TRBD2. V trimming: 0 bases; J trimming: 4 bases; junction bases outside the gene matches: 5. The CDR3 is made up of 16 amino acids. Germline-derived CDR1 and CDR2 are LGHNT and FRNRAP. CDR3 nucleotides: TGTGCTAGTGGTTTGGTACGGAGCGGGAGTTACAATGAGCAGTTCTTC. Encoded protein: CASGLVRSGSYNEQFF.

The table lists this clone with a few counts. J is TRBJ2-7 and V is TRBV6-2 or TRBV6-3; unclear D gene. Germline V gene data show CDR1 as MNHEY and CDR2 as SVGEGT. This CDR3 has 15 residues. With 6 bases removed from V and 0 bases from J, the gap between germline ends came to 15 bases. This CDR3 is CASSFPDGSSYEQYF. The CDR3 nucleotides are TGTGCCAGCAGCTTTCCGGACGGAAGCTCCTACGAGCAGTACTTC.

The V gene is TRBV4-1, the J gene TRBJ2-5, with 7 bases identical to TRBD1. Trimming cost V 8 bases and J 2 bases; bases outside gene matches: 8. The CDR3 has 14 amino acids. Germline V gene data show CDR1 as MGHRA and CDR2 as YSYEKL. DNA of the CDR3: TGCGCCAGCTCTCCGGGACAGTTACAAGAGACCCAGTACTTC. It yields the protein CASSPGQLQETQYF.

The chain combines TRBV5-4 with TRBJ2-1, with D perhaps TRBD2 (6 bases). The germline CDR1 and CDR2 sequences are SGHNT and YYREEE (reference sequence). The V end was cut by 4 bases, the J end by 8 bases, with 13 bases between. This CDR3 region has 13 residues. The CDR3 here is CASSPQGGDEQFF. The CDR3 coding sequence is TGTGCCAGCAGCCCCCAGGGAGGTGATGAGCAGTTCTTC.

The CDR3 loop is CASSSSPTGDGYTF. CDR3 in DNA: TGTGCCAGCAGCTCTTCTCCGACGGGAGATGGCTACACCTTC. The chain recombines TRBV5-4 with TRBJ1-2; no firm D call. This CDR3 contains 14 residues. Germline V CDR1 and CDR2: SGHNT, YYREEE (reference sequence). Trimming removed 3 bases from V and 6 bases from J, with 15 bases in between.

The chain links TRBV3-1 (or the pseudogene TRBV3-2) to TRBJ1-1; 9 nucleotides align to TRBD1. From germline, CDR1 is LGHDT and CDR2 YNNKEL (reference sequence). This CDR3 is built from 16 residues. Trimming at V came to 1 base and at J to 7 bases, leaving 10 bases not matched to a gene. The CDR3 DNA reads as TGTGCCAGCAGCCAAGGGAGACTGGGACAGGGATTTGAAGCTTTCTTT. It yields the protein CASSQGRLGQGFEAFF.

CDR3 in amino acids: CSANYRVEAFF. As DNA, the CDR3 is TGCAGTGCAAACTACAGGGTCGAAGCTTTCTTT. V gene TRBV20-1 combines with J gene TRBJ1-1; D is perhaps TRBD1 (6 bases). This CDR3 spans 11 amino acids. Trimming took off 6 bases at V and 8 bases at J, with 13 bases between the two ends. Germline values: CDR1 DFQATT, CDR2 SNEGSKA (reference sequence).

This chain joins TRBV5-1 and TRBJ2-7; 8 positions agree with TRBD1. CDR1 and CDR2 from the germline V gene are SGHRS and YFSETQ. J lost 3 bases, V lost 6 bases, and 11 bases had no gene match. The CDR3 totals 15 residues. This CDR3 is CASTLTGQALYEQYF. The CDR3 DNA reads TGCGCCAGCACCCTTACGGGACAGGCGCTCTACGAGCAGTACTTC.